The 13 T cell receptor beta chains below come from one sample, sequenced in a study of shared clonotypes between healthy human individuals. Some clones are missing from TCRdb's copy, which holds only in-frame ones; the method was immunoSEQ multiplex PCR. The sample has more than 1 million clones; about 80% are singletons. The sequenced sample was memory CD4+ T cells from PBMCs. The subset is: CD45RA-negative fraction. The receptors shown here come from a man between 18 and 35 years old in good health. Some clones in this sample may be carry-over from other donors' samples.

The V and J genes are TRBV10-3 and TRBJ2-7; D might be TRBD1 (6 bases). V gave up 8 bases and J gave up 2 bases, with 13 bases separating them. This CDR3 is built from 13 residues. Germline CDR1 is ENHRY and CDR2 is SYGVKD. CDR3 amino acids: CAIARDTAYEQYF. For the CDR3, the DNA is TGTGCCATCGCCCGGGACACGGCCTACGAGCAGTACTTC.

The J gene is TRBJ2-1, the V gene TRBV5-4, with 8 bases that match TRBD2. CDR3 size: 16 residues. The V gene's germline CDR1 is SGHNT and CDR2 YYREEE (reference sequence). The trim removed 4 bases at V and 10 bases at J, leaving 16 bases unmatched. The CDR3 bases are TGTGCCAGCAGCACCCGGGTAGCGGGAACATGGGGGGAGCAGTTCTTC. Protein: CASSTRVAGTWGEQFF. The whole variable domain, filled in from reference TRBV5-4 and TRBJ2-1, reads ETGVTQSPTHLIKTRGQQVTLRCSSQSGHNTVSWYQQALGQGPQFIFQYYREEENGRGNFPPRFSGLQFPNYSSELNVNALELDDSALYLCASSTRVAGTWGEQFFGPGTRLTVL.

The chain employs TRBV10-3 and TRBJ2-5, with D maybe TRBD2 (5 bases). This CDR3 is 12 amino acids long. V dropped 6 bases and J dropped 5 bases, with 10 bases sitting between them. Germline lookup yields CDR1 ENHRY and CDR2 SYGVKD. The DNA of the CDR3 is TGTGCCATCAGCCCGGCGGGCGAGACCCAGTACTTC. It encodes CAISPAGETQYF.

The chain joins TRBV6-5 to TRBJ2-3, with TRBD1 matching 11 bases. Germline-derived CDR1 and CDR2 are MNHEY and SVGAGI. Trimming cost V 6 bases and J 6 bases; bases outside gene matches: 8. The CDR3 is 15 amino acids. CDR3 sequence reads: CASSRTGGGRDTQYF. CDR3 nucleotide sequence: TGTGCCAGCAGCAGGACAGGGGGCGGACGGGATACGCAGTATTTT.

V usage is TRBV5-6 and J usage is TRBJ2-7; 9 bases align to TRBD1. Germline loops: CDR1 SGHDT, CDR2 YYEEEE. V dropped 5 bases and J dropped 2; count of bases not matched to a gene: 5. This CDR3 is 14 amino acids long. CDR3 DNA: TGTGCCAGCAGGGAGGACAGGGGACCCTACGAGCAGTACTTC. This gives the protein CASREDRGPYEQYF.

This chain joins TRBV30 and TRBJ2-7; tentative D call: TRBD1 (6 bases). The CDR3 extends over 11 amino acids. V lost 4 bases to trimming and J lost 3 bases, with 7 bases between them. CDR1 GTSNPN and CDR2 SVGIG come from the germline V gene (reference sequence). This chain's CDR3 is CAWKQGYEQYF. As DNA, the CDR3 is TGTGCCTGGAAACAGGGCTACGAGCAGTACTTC.

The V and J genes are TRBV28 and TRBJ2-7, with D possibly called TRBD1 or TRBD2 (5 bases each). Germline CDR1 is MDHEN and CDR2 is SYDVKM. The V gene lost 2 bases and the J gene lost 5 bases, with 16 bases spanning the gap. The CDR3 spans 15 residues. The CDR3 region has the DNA TGTGCCAGCAGTTTAGGGGGATGGGCTATCGACGAGCAGTACTTC. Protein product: CASSLGGWAIDEQYF.

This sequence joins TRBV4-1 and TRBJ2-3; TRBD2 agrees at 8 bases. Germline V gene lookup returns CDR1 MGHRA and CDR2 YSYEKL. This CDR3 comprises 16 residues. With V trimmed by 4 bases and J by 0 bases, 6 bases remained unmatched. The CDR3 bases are TGCGCCAGCAGCCCAATAGCGGGATCTAGCACAGATACGCAGTATTTT. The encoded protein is CASSPIAGSSTDTQYF.

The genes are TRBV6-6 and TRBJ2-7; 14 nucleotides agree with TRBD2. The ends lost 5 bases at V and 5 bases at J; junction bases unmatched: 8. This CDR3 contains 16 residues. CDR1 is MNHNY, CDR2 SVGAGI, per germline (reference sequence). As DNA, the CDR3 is TGTGCCAGCAGTAAATTAGGACTAGCGGGAGGTAACGAGCAGTACTTC. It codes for CASSKLGLAGGNEQYF.

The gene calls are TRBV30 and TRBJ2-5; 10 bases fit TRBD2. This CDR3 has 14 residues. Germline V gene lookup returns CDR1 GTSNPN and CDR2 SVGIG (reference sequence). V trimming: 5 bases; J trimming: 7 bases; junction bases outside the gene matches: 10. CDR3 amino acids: CAWRTSGNAGTQYF. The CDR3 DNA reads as TGTGCCTGGCGCACTAGCGGGAACGCAGGGACCCAGTACTTC.

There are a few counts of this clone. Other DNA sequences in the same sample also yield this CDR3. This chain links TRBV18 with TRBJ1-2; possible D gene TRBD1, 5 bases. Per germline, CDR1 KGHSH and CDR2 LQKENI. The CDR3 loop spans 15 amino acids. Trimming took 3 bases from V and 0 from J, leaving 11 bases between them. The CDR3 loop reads CASSPGTPSNYGYTF. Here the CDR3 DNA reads TGTGCCAGCTCACCCGGGACCCCTTCTAACTATGGCTACACCTTC.

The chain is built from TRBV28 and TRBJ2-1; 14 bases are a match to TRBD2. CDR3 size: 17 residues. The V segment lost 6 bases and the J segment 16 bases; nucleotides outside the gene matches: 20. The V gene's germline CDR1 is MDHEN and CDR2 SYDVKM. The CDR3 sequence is CASRPRTSGRSTYWPFF. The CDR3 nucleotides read TGTGCCAGCAGACCCAGGACTAGCGGGAGGTCAACATACTGGCCCTTCTTC.

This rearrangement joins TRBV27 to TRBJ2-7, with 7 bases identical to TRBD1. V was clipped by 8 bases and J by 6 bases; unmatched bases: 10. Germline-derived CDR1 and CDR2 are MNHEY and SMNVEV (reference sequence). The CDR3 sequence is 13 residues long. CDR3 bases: TGTGCCAGCTGTCAGACAGGGAATTCCGAGCAGTACTTC. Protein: CASCQTGNSEQYF.